This T cell receptor beta chain was identified during a study of OX40 agonist ivuxolimab in advanced cancers. Study context: One patient with hepatocellular carcinoma and two with cutaneous melanoma, three in all, had partial responses.

Sequenced by immunoSEQ multiplex PCR; TCRdb stores in-frame clones only, minus some. The sample records 70,000 to 80,000 clones, 81% being singletons. The CDR3 is made up of 14 amino acids. The V end lost 4 bases, the J end lost 0 bases, and 7 bases lay between the germline ends. The germline V gene encodes CDR1 GTSNPN and CDR2 SVGIG (reference sequence). Autoimmune disease history or systemic immunosuppression excluded patients. The chain uses TRBV30 and TRBJ2-6, with D hard to call. The sequence derives from an adult with an advanced solid tumor such as melanoma, head and neck, liver or kidney cancer. Here the sequenced sample was CD4+ or CD8+ T cells sorted from blood, taken in a trial of the OX40 agonist ivuxolimab. CDR3 nucleotide sequence: TGTGCCTGGATACTCCGCTCTGGGGCCAACGTCCTGACTTTC. Translated: CAWILRSGANVLTF. Using reference TRBV30 and TRBJ2-6 for the parts outside the CDR3, the full variable domain is SQTIHQWPATLVQPVGSPLSLECTVEGTSNPNLYWYRQAAGRGLQLLFYSVGIGQISSEVPQNLSASRPQDRQFILSSKKLLLSDSGFYLCAWILRSGANVLTFGAGSRLTVL.